This record covers a single TCR beta chain. Its antigen remains undetermined. Base qualities were left out, and no much larger clone turns up one base away. The CDR3 regions of human TCRbeta chains were analyzed by immunosequencing. On the authors' methods: TCRs in the repertoires were matched against a reference library of SARS-CoV-2-specific TCRs that had been generated with the MIRA antigen-specificity platform. Breadth was defined as the fraction of unique TCRs that were SARS-CoV-2-associated, and depth was defined as the fraction of total T cells that were SARS-CoV-2-associated. Using the MIRA data, each spike-specific TCR was assigned both to the spike region to which the TCR was reactive and to a CD4 or CD8 class. Log10-transformed breadth and depth values were compared by one-way ANOVA with Sidak's multiple comparisons tests. This is the immuneACCESS table as TCRdb keeps it, with only in-frame sequences that have V and J called. A part of the clones is gone; compared with another copy, unresolved V genes explain less than half, and the rest is unexplained. The V and J calls and clone size are taken from that table; D and trimming were inferred from the DNA. The sample contains approximately 140,000 clones, 80% to 95% of them found a single time. The top ten constitute 0.85% to 1.3% of the sample.

V loses 6 bases, J loses 3 bases, and the germline ends lie 14 bases apart. The CDR3 spans 14 residues, from the cysteine through the phenylalanine. Just the 42-base CDR3 DNA is kept, in frame starting at base 1. The germline V gene supplies CDR1 KGHSH and CDR2 LQKENI. The data belong to a study of T cell responses to AZD1222 COVID-19 vaccine listed by TCRdb under 2021. General notes on the study: A total of 230 to 250 trial participants underwent TCR sequencing, of whom around 210 had received two doses of AZD1222 and approximately 25 had received two doses of the MenACWY control vaccine. Enrollment into the trials was organized by age into subgroups of 18-55, 56-69 and 70-plus years, and those subgroups contained roughly 150, 30 and 60 TCR-sequenced participants, respectively. Beyond this particular receptor, the publication reports: Because no day 14 peak-response samples were available, repertoires were characterized only after the peak T cell response. Conclusions about previously exposed vaccinees are limited because only five to seven AZD1222 recipients were SARS-CoV-2 seropositive at baseline. Reportedly, close to half of the unique spike-specific TCRs recognized epitopes lying outside the regions that are mutated in the B.1.351 and B.1.1.7 variants. Vaccine-associated CD4 TCRs spanned the whole spike protein, with dominant responses in regions 160-218 and 743-854. After two AZD1222 doses, both the breadth and the depth of spike-specific TCRs were significantly higher than at day 0 and than in MenACWY recipients. The 56-69-year group was small, and its depth increase did not reach significance, likely because of low power. Most participants were white British and females outnumbered males, and the authors suggested that clonal diversity may have been underestimated.

Explained via the paper, the time point label denotes: about 28 days (+/-7) after the second vaccine dose. AZD1222 recipients whose second dose came at about 4 weeks and those whose second dose came at about 12 weeks were combined into one group, since spike-specific TCR depth and breadth did not differ between the two schedules. Vaccinee samples came from UK trials COV001 and COV002, including a single-blind randomized controlled phase 2/3 trial of AZD1222 (ChAdOx1 nCoV-19) in healthy adults. Trial participant PBMC samples were collected at day 0 and day 28 after the second dose for TCRbeta chain sequencing.

The sample was peripheral blood, taken 28 days after the second AZD1222 dose. The chain is assembled from TRBV18 and TRBJ1-1; the D segment could be TRBD1, given 6 matching bases. The receptor comes from an adult who received the AZD1222 COVID-19 vaccine. In nucleotide form, the sequence is TGTGCCAGCTCCGACACGGGGGCGGACACTGAAGCTTTCTTT. It translates as CASSDTGADTEAFF.